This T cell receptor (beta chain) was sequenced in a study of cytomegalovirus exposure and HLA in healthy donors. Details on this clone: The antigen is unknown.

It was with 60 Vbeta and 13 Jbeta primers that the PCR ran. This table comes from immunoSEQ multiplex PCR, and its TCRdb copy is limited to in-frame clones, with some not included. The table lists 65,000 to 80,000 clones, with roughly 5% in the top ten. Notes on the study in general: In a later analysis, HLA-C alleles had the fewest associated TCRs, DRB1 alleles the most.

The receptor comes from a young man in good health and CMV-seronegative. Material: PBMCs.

The CDR3 coding sequence is TGTGCCAGCAGTCAGGACAGGGGTGACCAGCCCCAGCATTTT. Translated: CASSQDRGDQPQHF. The chain uses TRBV6-1 and TRBJ1-5; 9 nucleotides agree with TRBD1. This CDR3 has 14 residues. Unmatched junction bases numbered 6, after V lost 5 bases and J lost 7 bases. Germline values: CDR1 MNHNS, CDR2 SASEGT.